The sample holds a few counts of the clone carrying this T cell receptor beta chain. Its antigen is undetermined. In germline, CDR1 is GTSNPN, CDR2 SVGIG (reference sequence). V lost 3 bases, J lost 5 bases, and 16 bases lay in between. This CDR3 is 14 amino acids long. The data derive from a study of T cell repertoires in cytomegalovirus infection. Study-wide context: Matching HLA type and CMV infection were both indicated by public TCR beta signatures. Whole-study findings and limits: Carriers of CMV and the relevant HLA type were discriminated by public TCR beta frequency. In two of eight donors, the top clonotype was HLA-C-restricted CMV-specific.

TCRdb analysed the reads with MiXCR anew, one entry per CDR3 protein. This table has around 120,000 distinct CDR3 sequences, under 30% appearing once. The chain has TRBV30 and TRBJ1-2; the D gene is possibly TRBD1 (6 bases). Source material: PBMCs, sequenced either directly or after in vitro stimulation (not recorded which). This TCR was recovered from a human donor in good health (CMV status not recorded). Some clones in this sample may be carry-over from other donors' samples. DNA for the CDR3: TGTGCCTGGAGCCCCCACGGGGGCGGGTATGGCTACACCTTC. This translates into CAWSPHGGGYGYTF.